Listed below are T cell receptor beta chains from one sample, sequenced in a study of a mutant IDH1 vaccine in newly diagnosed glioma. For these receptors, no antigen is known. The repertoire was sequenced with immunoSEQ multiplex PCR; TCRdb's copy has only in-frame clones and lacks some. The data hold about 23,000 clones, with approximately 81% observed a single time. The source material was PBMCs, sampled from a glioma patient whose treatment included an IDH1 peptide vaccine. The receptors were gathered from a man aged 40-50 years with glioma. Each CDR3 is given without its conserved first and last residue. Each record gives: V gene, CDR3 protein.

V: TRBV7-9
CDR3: ASSFGTSNTGELF

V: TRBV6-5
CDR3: ASSFLRGSNYGYT

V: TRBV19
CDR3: ASKGQALDYGYT

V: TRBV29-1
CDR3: SVDPGTETQY

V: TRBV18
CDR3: ASSPGQASGNEKLF

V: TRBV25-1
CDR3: ASSVAGRDYGYT

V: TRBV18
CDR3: ASSPPGGGAQH

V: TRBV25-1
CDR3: ASSEWAPETQY

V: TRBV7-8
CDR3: ASRKTGESYEQY

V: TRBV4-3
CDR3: ASSQDVAWISSYEQY

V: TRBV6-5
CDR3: ASSQRQGRNEKLF

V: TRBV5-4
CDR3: ASSWRQDSTDTQY

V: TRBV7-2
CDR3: ASSPTSVQETQY

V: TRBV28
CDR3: ASSTISGDYGYT

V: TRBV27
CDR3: ASSFAMGTGQHEQY

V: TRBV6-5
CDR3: ASKYSVEDTQY

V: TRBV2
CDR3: ASREAMGRLPQH

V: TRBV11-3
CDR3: ASSLGSSGGPF

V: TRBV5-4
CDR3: AIRRQPYNEQF

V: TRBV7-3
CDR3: ASSYDSNTEAF

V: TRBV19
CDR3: ASSIQGWTGELF

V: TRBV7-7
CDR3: ASSLGTGWETQY

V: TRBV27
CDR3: ASSLSLMWNYEQY

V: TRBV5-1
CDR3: ASSALGTGEETQY

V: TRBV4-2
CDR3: ASSQGDAGAIYEQY

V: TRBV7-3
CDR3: ASRGGSGANVLT

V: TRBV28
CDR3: ASSKSTGGQVRIQY

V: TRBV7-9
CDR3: ASRTVSGTGNTEAF

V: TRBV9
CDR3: ASTSKGQGDPLNTEAF

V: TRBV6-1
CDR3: ASSAQGGGQREKLF

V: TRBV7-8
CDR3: ASSLVVLYNSGNTIY

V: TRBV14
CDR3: ASSQDRSGRRRDTQY

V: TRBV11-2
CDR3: ASSLEAARTYEQY

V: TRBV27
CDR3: ASTRQGNYGYT

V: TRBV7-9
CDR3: ASSLKVNQPQH

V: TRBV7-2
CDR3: ASSLLGKQY

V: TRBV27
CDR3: ASRIPGDYNEQF

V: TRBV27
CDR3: ASSFRVPYEQY

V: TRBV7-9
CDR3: ASSLTGGSYEQY

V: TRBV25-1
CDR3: ASSESPARETQY

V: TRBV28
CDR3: ASTRQTDTQY

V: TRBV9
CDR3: ASSRQGFYEQY

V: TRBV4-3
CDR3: ASSQDLRQGLSGANVLT

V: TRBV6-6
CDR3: ASSNPGLAIF

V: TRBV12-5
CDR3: ASGSLDRGPQH

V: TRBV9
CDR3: ASSVGVGGEETQY

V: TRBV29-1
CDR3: SVEDQGGEGQETQY

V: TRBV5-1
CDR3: ASSLKGDTEAF

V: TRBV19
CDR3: ASKDRERNTEAF

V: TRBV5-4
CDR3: ASSLTGVGGYT